The 8 T cell receptor beta chains in this list originate from one sample, sequenced in a study of technical replicates of blood from a handful of donors. Using immunoSEQ multiplex PCR, the repertoire was profiled, and TCRdb retains in-frame clones only, with some absent. The table records around 15,000 clones, roughly 84% of them present only once. Input material: PBMCs. The source of these receptors is a human donor in good health.

CDR3 nucleotides: TGCGCCAGCAGCTTGTATGGGGGAGGGGTCCACGGAAACATTCAGTACTTC. As protein: CASSLYGGGVHGNIQYF. The chain carries TRBV5-1 and TRBJ2-4, with 7 bases fitting TRBD2. Germline V gene data show CDR1 as SGHRS and CDR2 as YFSETQ. The CDR3 runs to 17 residues. With 1 base clipped from V and 6 bases from J, the junction kept 13 bases outside the gene matches.

The rearrangement links TRBV28 to TRBJ1-4, with D possibly being TRBD1 (6 bases). V lost 2 bases to trimming and J lost 4 bases, with 8 bases between them. The CDR3 is 14 amino acids. Germline V gene data show CDR1 as MDHEN and CDR2 as SYDVKM. CDR3 region: CASSLRGGNEKLFF. CDR3 DNA: TGTGCCAGCAGTTTAAGGGGGGGTAATGAAAAACTGTTTTTT.

The chain combines TRBV19 with TRBJ1-2, with D tentatively TRBD1 (6 bases). CDR1 is LNHDA and CDR2 is SQIVND in the germline V gene (reference sequence). This CDR3 region has 13 residues. V lost 6 bases and J lost 4, with 12 bases in between. The CDR3 DNA reads TGTGCCAGTAGGAACAGGGAACTCTATGGCTACACCTTC. Its protein product is CASRNRELYGYTF.

The CDR3 bases are TGTGCCATCAGTGGATCAGGGGAAAATGAGCAGTTCTTC. It codes for CAISGSGENEQFF. The V call is TRBV10-3, the J call TRBJ2-1; TRBD1 is a possible D gene (6 bases). The V and J ends lost 4 bases and 7 bases respectively, with 11 bases between them. CDR1 is ENHRY and CDR2 is SYGVKD in the germline V gene. The CDR3 length is 13 residues.

This clone was counted once. The chain couples TRBV7-8 to TRBJ1-2, with 7 nucleotides matching TRBD1. The germline gives CDR1 SGHVS, CDR2 FQNEAQ. The trim removed 2 bases at V and 2 bases at J, leaving 5 bases unmatched. The length of the CDR3 is 15 residues. This CDR3 is CASSLYGQENYGYTF. The CDR3 DNA is TGTGCCAGCAGCTTATACGGACAGGAGAACTATGGCTACACCTTC.

The sample holds one count of this clone. Written as DNA, the CDR3 is TGCGCCAGCAGCTTTACAGGTCTCTCCGGAAACACCATATATTTT. Its protein product is CASSFTGLSGNTIYF. The V gene is TRBV5-1, the J gene TRBJ1-3; weak D call: TRBD1 (5 bases). The germline gives CDR1 SGHRS, CDR2 YFSETQ. Trimming took 2 bases from V and 4 from J, leaving 13 bases between them. This CDR3 is built from 15 residues.

The chain employs TRBV29-1 and TRBJ2-7; D unclear. CDR3 length: 10 residues. V was clipped by 5 bases and J by 5 bases, with 7 bases between them. The V gene's germline CDR1 is SQVTM and CDR2 ANQGSEA. For the CDR3, the DNA is TGCAGCGTTTCACACGACGAGCAGTACTTC. Translation gives CSVSHDEQYF.

J is TRBJ1-2 and V is TRBV6-5, with D possibly being TRBD1 (5 bases). V was shortened by 6 bases and J by 7 bases, with 15 bases between the two germline ends. Germline lookup yields CDR1 MNHEY and CDR2 SVGAGI. There are 13 residues in the CDR3. The CDR3: CASSRRGSFGYTF. The CDR3, as DNA: TGTGCCAGCAGCCGGCGGGGGTCGTTTGGCTACACCTTC.